The 17 T cell receptor beta chains listed next were all sequenced from one sample in a study of cytomegalovirus exposure and HLA in healthy donors. The PCR used 60 Vbeta and 13 Jbeta primers. Assay used: immunoSEQ multiplex PCR; TCRdb lists only in-frame clones, some missing. The profile shows approximately 130,000 clones, roughly 85% of them singletons. Sequencing was done on a sample of PBMCs. The source of these receptors is a woman aged 25 to 39 in good health and CMV-seropositive.

This clone has only a few counts. V is TRBV28 and J is TRBJ1-1; no definite D call. The CDR3 sequence is 14 residues long. V dropped 3 bases and J dropped 1 base, with 9 bases sitting between them. The germline gives CDR1 MDHEN, CDR2 SYDVKM. CDR3 nucleotides: TGTGCCAGCAGTTTGCCAGCTAGGAACACTGAAGCTTTCTTT. Translation gives CASSLPARNTEAFF.

The rearrangement links TRBV5-4 to TRBJ2-7, with D unclear. The CDR3 sequence is 13 residues long. Germline V gene lookup returns CDR1 SGHNT and CDR2 YYREEE (reference sequence). The germline V and J ends were trimmed by 0 bases and 4 bases, with 8 bases remaining between them. The chain's CDR3 is CASSLGHGYEQYF. For the CDR3, the DNA is TGTGCCAGCAGCTTGGGACACGGTTACGAGCAGTACTTC.

The V and J genes are TRBV27 and TRBJ2-3, with 9 bases lining up with TRBD1. The junction had 6 bases not matched to a gene; V was cut back by 1 base and J by 4 bases. This CDR3 comprises 16 residues. Germline values: CDR1 MNHEY, CDR2 SMNVEV (reference sequence). DNA for the CDR3: TGTGCCAGCAGTTTATTTGGGGGACAGGGCCCAGATACGCAGTATTTT. Translating it yields CASSLFGGQGPDTQYF.

The chain employs TRBV9 and TRBJ1-6; D is unresolved. With 0 bases removed from V and 0 bases from J, the gap between germline ends came to 7 bases. The germline V gene has CDR1 SGDLS and CDR2 YYNGEE. The CDR3 sequence is 16 residues long. CDR3 protein: CASSVGASSYNSPLHF. In nucleotides, the CDR3 is TGTGCCAGCAGCGTAGGGGCGAGCTCCTATAATTCACCCCTCCACTTT.

The chain combines TRBV6-1 with TRBJ1-1, with a weak D call TRBD1 (5 bases). Germline-derived CDR1 and CDR2 are MNHNS and SASEGT. V was trimmed by 7 bases and J by 10 bases, leaving 16 bases between them. The CDR3 runs 12 residues. CDR3 residues: CASIPPPGGAFF. The CDR3 coding sequence is TGTGCCAGCATCCCACCCCCGGGGGGAGCTTTCTTT.

This sequence joins TRBV5-1 and TRBJ1-2; TRBD1 matches 9 bases. V shed 1 base, J shed 6 bases, and the junction held 10 bases outside the gene matches. CDR1 SGHRS and CDR2 YFSETQ come from the germline V gene. The CDR3 is 16 residues long. CDR3 loop: CASSLTGGEAPNGYTF. CDR3 nucleotide sequence: TGCGCCAGCAGCTTGACAGGGGGCGAAGCGCCCAATGGCTACACCTTC.

The V gene is TRBV11-1, the J gene TRBJ2-7; the match to TRBD2 covers 11 bases. CDR3 length: 15 residues. V trimming: 1 base; J trimming: 6 bases; junction bases outside the gene matches: 5. Germline CDR1 SGHAT, CDR2 FQDESV (reference sequence). CDR3: CASSLGGLAGGEQYF. In nucleotides, the CDR3 is TGTGCCAGCAGCTTAGGCGGTCTAGCGGGAGGCGAGCAGTACTTC.

The chain is built from TRBV25-1 and TRBJ1-3; D perhaps matches TRBD1 (5 bases). Germline CDR1 reads MGHDK; CDR2 reads SYGVNS. This CDR3 spans 15 amino acids. V lost 2 bases and J 0 bases, leaving 8 bases between the germline ends. CDR3 coding DNA: TGTGCCAGCAGTGAAACAGGAAGCTCTGGAAACACCATATATTTT. As protein: CASSETGSSGNTIYF.

CDR3: CASSYPRGTEAFF. CDR3 DNA: TGTGCCAGCAGTTATCCCCGGGGCACTGAAGCTTTCTTT. V and J are TRBV6-1 and TRBJ1-1; D is undetermined. Germline V gene lookup returns CDR1 MNHNS and CDR2 SASEGT. The CDR3 is made up of 13 amino acids. V lost 5 bases to trimming and J lost 4 bases, with 11 bases between them.

V and J are TRBV6-5 and TRBJ1-2, with 7 bases lining up with TRBD1. Germline CDR1 and CDR2: MNHEY and SVGAGI. The V and J ends lost 6 bases and 2 bases, in that order; junction bases with no gene match: 6. The CDR3 is 14 amino acids. For the CDR3, the DNA is TGTGCCAGCAGAGGGGGCGGGATGAACTATGGCTACACCTTC. Residues: CASRGGGMNYGYTF.

The CDR3 sequence: CASSLVSGKIGNEQFF. The CDR3 DNA follows: TGCGCCAGCAGCTTGGTTAGCGGCAAAATCGGCAATGAGCAGTTCTTC. The chain combines TRBV5-1 with TRBJ2-1, with D tentatively TRBD2 (6 bases). The V end lost 0 bases, the J end lost 6 bases, and 16 bases lay between the germline ends. The CDR3 is 16 amino acids. CDR1 and CDR2 from the germline V gene are SGHRS and YFSETQ.

V usage is TRBV5-1 and J usage is TRBJ1-1; 7 bases are shared with TRBD1. The germline V gene encodes CDR1 SGHRS and CDR2 YFSETQ. The CDR3 totals 15 residues. Losses at the gene ends were 0 bases for V and 1 base for J; bases not matched to a gene: 3. CDR3 DNA: TGCGCCAGCAGCTTGGACAGGGGAAGGAACACTGAAGCTTTCTTT. The encoded protein is CASSLDRGRNTEAFF.

This sequence joins TRBV28 and TRBJ2-7; the match to TRBD1 covers 7 bases. Germline assignment: CDR1 MDHEN and CDR2 SYDVKM. The CDR3 loop spans 16 amino acids. Trimming removed 2 bases from V and 0 bases from J; junction bases left unmatched: 7. In DNA form, the CDR3 reads TGTGCCAGCAGTTTAGAGGGGGCGGCCAGCTCCTACGAGCAGTACTTC. It specifies CASSLEGAASSYEQYF.

The chain combines TRBV9 with TRBJ2-3, with 8 bases fitting TRBD2. The CDR3 covers 15 residues. V shed 0 bases and J 3 bases; nucleotides not matched to a gene: 3. Germline V CDR1 and CDR2: SGDLS, YYNGEE. The chain's CDR3 is CASSVAGGRTDTQYF. In DNA, the CDR3 is TGTGCCAGCAGCGTAGCGGGGGGGCGGACAGATACGCAGTATTTT.

V usage is TRBV19 and J usage is TRBJ2-1; D not certain. The germline V and J ends were trimmed by 0 bases and 2 bases, with 11 bases remaining between them. The CDR3 is 16 amino acids. From germline, CDR1 is LNHDA and CDR2 SQIVND (reference sequence). CDR3 DNA: TGTGCCAGTAGTATAGATCTGTACCGGGCCTACAATGAGCAGTTCTTC. It specifies CASSIDLYRAYNEQFF.

The chain recombines TRBV7-9 with TRBJ2-3; 7 bases fit TRBD2. Per germline, CDR1 SEHNR and CDR2 FQNEAQ (reference sequence). V was pared by 5 bases and J by 6 bases, with 11 bases of the junction left unmatched. The CDR3 has 15 residues. The CDR3 DNA reads TGTGCCAGCAGCCCGATGGCGGGGGTTCAGGATACGCAGTATTTT. It yields the protein CASSPMAGVQDTQYF.

The chain links TRBV7-3 to TRBJ2-7; the D gene is possibly TRBD2 (5 bases). V was pared by 2 bases and J by 0 bases, with 11 bases between. Germline V gives CDR1 SGHTA, CDR2 FQGTGA. The CDR3 extends over 15 amino acids. The CDR3 region has the DNA TGTGCCAGCAGCTTAGCCAGTGGGAGCTCCTACGAGCAGTACTTC. Translating it yields CASSLASGSSYEQYF.